The 22 T cell receptor beta chains in this list originate from one sample, sequenced in a study of metastatic and nonmetastatic thyroid tumors. With MiXCR, TCRdb reprocessed the PCR reads. Of about 39,000 clones listed, approximately 17% are singletons. Treatment of any kind had been given to no patient before thyroid surgery. The sample taken for sequencing was tumor tissue. The receptors shown here come from a female donor with papillary thyroid cancer or a benign thyroid nodule (not recorded which). Some clones in this sample may be carry-over from other donors' samples.

This clone was observed many times. V is TRBV18 and J is TRBJ2-1, with unresolved D. CDR1 is KGHSH and CDR2 is LQKENI in the germline V gene. Trimming removed 3 bases from V and 10 bases from J, with 10 bases in between. The CDR3 contains 12 residues. This CDR3 reads CASSPGGYEQFF. CDR3 sequence (DNA): TGTGCCAGCTCACCGGGTGGATACGAGCAGTTCTTC.

About this clone: A read error may explain this, as a much larger clone is one base away. The sample holds other DNA sequences that translate to the same CDR3. The J gene is TRBJ2-5, the V gene TRBV5-1; 10 bases map to TRBD2. The J segment lost 5 bases and the V segment lost 4 bases, leaving 5 bases of the junction unmatched. CDR1 is SGHRS and CDR2 is YFSETQ in the germline V gene. The CDR3 consists of 14 residues. The CDR3 here is CASSPRLAGETQYF. DNA for the CDR3: TGCGCCAGCAGCCCCAGACTAGCGGGTGAGACCCAGTACTTC. The whole variable domain, remainder taken from reference TRBV5-1 and TRBJ2-5, is KAGVTQTPRYLIKTRGQQVTLSCSPISGHRSVSWYQQTPGQGLQFLFEYFSETQRNKGNFPGRFSGRQFSNSRSEMNVSTLELGDSALYLCASSPRLAGETQYFGPGTRLLVL.

CDR3 protein: CASRLAGGPRNEQFF. DNA of the CDR3: TGTGCCAGCAGACTAGCGGGAGGGCCAAGGAATGAGCAGTTCTTC. J is TRBJ2-1 and V is TRBV11-1; 13 bases align to TRBD2. Germline CDR1 SGHAT, CDR2 FQDESV (reference sequence). This CDR3 comprises 15 residues. Trimming cost V 6 bases and J 7 bases; bases outside gene matches: 6.

With regard to this clone: The DNA is omitted, as the CDR3 cannot be located on it reliably, and the CDR3 follows TCRdb's listing. This CDR3 is CEWARDSENCFF. This chain joins TRBV28 and TRBJ1-4; TRBD1 was called by the table and not checked on the DNA. CDR1 is MDHEN, CDR2 SYDVKM, per germline. Ends included, the CDR3 has 12 residues.

This clone has at least ten counts. The chain employs TRBV12-3 or TRBV12-4 and TRBJ2-3; the D gene is possibly TRBD2 (6 bases). There are 13 residues in the CDR3. The V end lost 6 bases, the J end lost 3 bases, and 10 bases lay between the germline ends. CDR3 in amino acids: CASSNLATDTQYF. The CDR3 DNA is TGTGCCAGCAGCAACCTAGCGACAGATACGCAGTATTTT.

This clone was recorded at least ten times. This sequence joins TRBV19 and TRBJ1-5; D call uncertain. V was shortened by 3 bases and J by 4 bases, with 10 bases between the two germline ends. CDR1 LNHDA and CDR2 SQIVND come from the germline V gene (reference sequence). CDR3 length: 14 amino acids. The CDR3 here is CASSMWLSNQPQHF. The CDR3 DNA follows: TGTGCCAGTAGTATGTGGCTCTCAAATCAGCCCCAGCATTTT.

The chain employs TRBV7-3 and TRBJ1-4; 8 bases agree with TRBD1. V lost 5 bases and J lost 7; bases outside the gene matches: 6. The CDR3 contains 14 residues. CDR1 is SGHTA and CDR2 is FQGTGA in the germline V gene. This CDR3 is CASSPGDRSEKLFF. DNA of the CDR3: TGTGCCAGCAGCCCTGGGGACAGGTCTGAAAAACTGTTTTTT.

This clone occurred a few times. The chain has TRBV6-1 and TRBJ1-6; possibly TRBD1 for D (6 bases). V lost 6 bases to trimming and J lost 8 bases, with 14 bases between them. Germline CDR1 reads MNHNS; CDR2 reads SASEGT. The CDR3 has 14 residues. Here the CDR3 DNA reads TGTGCCAGCAGGCCTCAGGGGCCCGATTCACCCCTCCACTTT. Protein sequence: CASRPQGPDSPLHF.

In this sample, this clone turned up many times. The chain has TRBV20-1 and TRBJ2-5; TRBD2 aligns across 8 bases. With 0 bases clipped from V and 5 bases from J, the junction kept 5 bases outside the gene matches. Germline V gene data show CDR1 as DFQATT and CDR2 as SNEGSKA (reference sequence). The CDR3 spans 14 residues. DNA of the CDR3: TGCAGTGCTAGAGATCCCGGACTAGCTGAGACCCAGTACTTC. Protein sequence: CSARDPGLAETQYF.

This clone was seen at least ten times. This chain joins TRBV7-2 and TRBJ2-7, with unresolved D. The CDR3 length is 14 residues. Germline CDR1 SGHTA, CDR2 FQGNSA. The V end lost 5 bases, the J end lost 6 bases, and 17 bases lay between the germline ends. CDR3 nucleotides: TGTGCCAGCAGCCTACGGGCCGGTCCGGGCGAGCAGTACTTC. It encodes CASSLRAGPGEQYF.

V gene TRBV7-9 combines with J gene TRBJ1-2; no firm D call. Germline loops: CDR1 SEHNR, CDR2 FQNEAQ (reference sequence). This CDR3 spans 14 amino acids. The V end lost 6 bases, the J end lost 8 bases, and 19 bases lay between the germline ends. CDR3 amino acids: CASSGPGNGYGYTF. CDR3 in DNA: TGTGCCAGCAGTGGGCCGGGGAATGGCTACGGCTACACCTTC.

This clone was counted at least ten times. The chain recombines TRBV12-3 or TRBV12-4 with TRBJ1-2, with D perhaps matching TRBD1 (6 bases). V was shortened by 2 bases and J by 8 bases, with 12 bases between the two germline ends. This CDR3 has 13 amino acids. CDR3 DNA sequence: TGTGCCAGCAGTTTATCCAGGGGTCAGGGCTACACCTTC. This codes for CASSLSRGQGYTF.

This clone was found many times. The chain couples TRBV7-3 to TRBJ1-1, with D maybe TRBD1 (5 bases). The germline gives CDR1 SGHTA, CDR2 FQGTGA. Trimming cost V 5 bases and J 4 bases, with 14 bases left between them. CDR3 size: 14 residues. CDR3 protein: CASSPLGASTEAFF. The CDR3 nucleotides are TGTGCCAGCAGCCCTTTAGGGGCGTCCACTGAAGCTTTCTTT.

This clone is a singleton in its sample. V is TRBV20-1 and J is TRBJ2-3, with 11 bases identical to TRBD2. In germline, CDR1 is DFQATT, CDR2 SNEGSKA (reference sequence). With 1 base clipped from V and 6 bases from J, the junction kept 9 bases outside the gene matches. This CDR3 has 16 amino acids. The CDR3 spells CSARGGSGRAVDTQYF. CDR3 DNA sequence: TGCAGTGCTAGAGGTGGTAGCGGGAGGGCCGTGGATACGCAGTATTTT.

This clone turned up a few times. The chain couples TRBV30 to TRBJ2-5; 10 nucleotides align to TRBD2. V was clipped by 0 bases and J by 4 bases; unmatched bases: 5. CDR1 and CDR2 from the germline V gene are GTSNPN and SVGIG (reference sequence). The CDR3 spans 15 residues. In DNA, the CDR3 is TGTGCCTGGAGTGTGGGGCTAGCGGGGGTAGAGACCCAGTACTTC. Protein product: CAWSVGLAGVETQYF. The full variable domain, completed using reference TRBV30 and TRBJ2-5, is SQTIHQWPATLVQPVGSPLSLECTVEGTSNPNLYWYRQAAGRGLQLLFYSVGIGQISSEVPQNLSASRPQDRQFILSSKKLLLSDSGFYLCAWSVGLAGVETQYFGPGTRLLVL.

The chain employs TRBV30 and TRBJ1-4; TRBD1 aligns across 9 bases. The CDR3 spans 14 residues. The V gene's germline CDR1 is GTSNPN and CDR2 SVGIG (reference sequence). Unmatched junction bases numbered 9, after V lost 5 bases and J lost 8 bases. Here the CDR3 reads CAWESTGGGEKLFF. Written as DNA, the CDR3 is TGTGCCTGGGAGTCGACAGGGGGTGGCGAAAAACTGTTTTTT.

The sample holds many counts of this clone. Other DNA variants within this sample encode the same CDR3. The chain couples TRBV6-1 to TRBJ2-7; D may be TRBD1 or TRBD2 (5 bases each). V lost 3 bases and J 7 bases, leaving 7 bases between the germline ends. Germline V gives CDR1 MNHNS, CDR2 SASEGT. CDR3 length: 11 residues. CDR3 residues: CASSEGEEQYF. The CDR3 bases are TGTGCCAGCAGTGAGGGGGAAGAGCAGTACTTC.

This clone was counted a few times. Distinct nucleotide sequences in the sample also encode this CDR3. The V call is TRBV3-1, the J call TRBJ1-1; 7 nucleotides agree with TRBD1. J gave up 3 bases and V 4 bases, and 8 bases lay outside the gene matches. The germline CDR1 and CDR2 sequences are LGHDT and YNNKEL (reference sequence). The CDR3 runs to 15 residues. The CDR3 coding sequence is TGTGCCAGCAGCCGTGCCAAGACAGGGTACACTGAAGCTTTCTTT. Its protein product is CASSRAKTGYTEAFF.

This clone was seen more than once but under ten times. A read error is possible here, since a much larger clone lies one base away. The chain employs TRBV6-1 and TRBJ1-1, with D possibly matching TRBD1 (6 bases). V lost 11 bases to trimming and J lost 3 bases, with 19 bases between them. Looked up from germline, CDR1 is MNHNS and CDR2 is SASEGT. The CDR3 sequence is 14 residues long. For the CDR3, the DNA is TGTGCCTTCAAGGGGGGTTTTAGGGACACTGAAGCTTTCTTT. This gives the protein CAFKGGFRDTEAFF.

The chain links TRBV5-1 to TRBJ1-2, with 8 bases identical to TRBD1. Per the germline V gene, CDR1 is SGHRS and CDR2 is YFSETQ. V lost 5 bases, J lost 6 bases, and 6 bases stayed unmatched. CDR3 length equals 13 residues. CDR3 sequence: CASRVQGGNGYTF. The CDR3 DNA reads TGCGCCAGCAGAGTACAGGGGGGAAATGGCTACACCTTC. Based on the CDR3 plus reference TRBV5-1 and TRBJ1-2, the full variable domain is KAGVTQTPRYLIKTRGQQVTLSCSPISGHRSVSWYQQTPGQGLQFLFEYFSETQRNKGNFPGRFSGRQFSNSRSEMNVSTLELGDSALYLCASRVQGGNGYTFGSGTRLTVV.

This clone was detected ten times or more. The chain employs TRBV20-1 and TRBJ1-5, with 8 positions matching TRBD1. This CDR3 is built from 13 residues. After removal of 5 bases from V and 5 bases from J, the junction contained 5 bases not matched to a gene. Looked up from germline, CDR1 is DFQATT and CDR2 is SNEGSKA (reference sequence). This chain's CDR3 is CSAGQGKDQPQHF. The CDR3, as DNA: TGCAGTGCTGGACAGGGAAAGGATCAGCCCCAGCATTTT.

This clone was observed once. The genes are TRBV7-6 and TRBJ2-3; TRBD1 is a possible D gene (6 bases). This CDR3 contains 15 residues. Germline CDR1 reads SGHVS; CDR2 reads FNYEAQ. V was pared by 2 bases and J by 3 bases, with 12 bases between. CDR3 amino acids: CASSLTGSLTDTQYF. CDR3 DNA sequence: TGTGCCAGCAGCTTAACAGGGAGTTTGACAGATACGCAGTATTTT.